A single sample is the source of the 10 T cell receptor beta chains below, sequenced in a study of cytomegalovirus exposure and HLA in healthy donors. Vbeta (60) and Jbeta (13) primers were used in the PCR. Repertoires were generated with immunoSEQ multiplex PCR, while TCRdb's copy carries only in-frame clones and drops some. The sample has 90,000 to 100,000 clones, about 80% seen once. The source material was PBMCs. The receptors shown here come from a man aged 35-49 years in good health and CMV-seropositive.

This sequence joins TRBV25-1 and TRBJ2-3, with 9 bases matching TRBD1. The V gene end was trimmed by 2 bases and the J gene end by 3 bases; junction bases not matched to a gene: 6. The CDR3 is 16 residues long. From germline, CDR1 is MGHDK and CDR2 SYGVNS. The CDR3, as DNA: TGTGCCAGCAGTGAAACCCTGACAGGGGGAACAGATACGCAGTATTTT. Translation gives CASSETLTGGTDTQYF.

The sample holds a few counts of this clone. J is TRBJ1-4 and V is TRBV11-2; D is possibly TRBD1 (6 bases). Per germline, CDR1 SGHAT and CDR2 FQNNGV. V shed 5 bases and J shed 3 bases, with 10 bases lying between them. The CDR3 covers 14 residues. The CDR3 loop reads CASSPGQPNEKLFF. The DNA for the CDR3 is TGTGCCAGCAGCCCCGGACAGCCTAATGAAAAACTGTTTTTT.

The CDR3 loop is CASSARQGNTEAFF. The CDR3 region has the DNA TGTGCCAGCAGTGCCCGACAGGGGAACACTGAAGCTTTCTTT. V gene TRBV6-1 combines with J gene TRBJ1-1; 7 positions match TRBD1. Germline V gives CDR1 MNHNS, CDR2 SASEGT. The CDR3 is 14 residues long. V gave up 4 bases and J gave up 1 base; unmatched junction bases: 3.

V usage is TRBV7-9 and J usage is TRBJ2-7; tentatively, D is TRBD2 (5 bases). This CDR3 is built from 14 residues. Germline-derived CDR1 and CDR2 are SEHNR and FQNEAQ (reference sequence). Trimming shortened V by 5 bases and J by 3 bases, and 14 bases separated the two germline ends. In DNA, the CDR3 is TGTGCCAGCAGCGCAGACCCACGGGGCTACGAGCAGTACTTC. Its translation is CASSADPRGYEQYF.

The V and J genes are TRBV18 and TRBJ2-7, with a tentative D call TRBD2 (5 bases). Trimming removed 3 bases at V and 6 bases at J, with 9 bases between. Germline-derived CDR1 and CDR2 are KGHSH and LQKENI. The CDR3 loop spans 12 amino acids. CDR3 DNA sequence: TGTGCCAGCTCACCGGACGCGGGCGAGCAGTACTTC. This codes for CASSPDAGEQYF.

The chain has TRBV6-1 and TRBJ2-3, with 10 bases matching TRBD2. Germline V CDR1 and CDR2: MNHNS, SASEGT. V was clipped by 4 bases and J by 5 bases; unmatched bases: 6. There are 15 residues in the CDR3. The CDR3: CASSALAGAGDTQYF. Here the CDR3 DNA reads TGTGCCAGCAGTGCTCTAGCGGGGGCCGGAGATACGCAGTATTTT.

V and J are TRBV28 and TRBJ1-4; the D is unclear. The CDR3 totals 12 residues. V was clipped by 6 bases and J by 5 bases, with 7 bases between them. Germline loops: CDR1 MDHEN, CDR2 SYDVKM. DNA for the CDR3: TGTGCCAGCAGAGAGCTGAATGAAAAACTGTTTTTT. Its protein product is CASRELNEKLFF. Together with reference TRBV28 and TRBJ1-4, the CDR3 gives the full variable domain: DVKVTQSSRYLVKRTGEKVFLECVQDMDHENMFWYRQDPGLGLRLIYFSYDVKMKEKGDIPEGYSVSREKKERFSLILESASTNQTSMYLCASRELNEKLFFGSGTQLSVL.

The gene calls are TRBV9 and TRBJ1-1; 8 nucleotides match TRBD1. With V trimmed by 4 bases and J by 4 bases, 6 bases remained unmatched. Germline V gene lookup returns CDR1 SGDLS and CDR2 YYNGEE. The CDR3 totals 14 residues. The CDR3 is CASSLTGGGTEAFF. The CDR3 bases are TGTGCCAGCAGCCTTACAGGGGGAGGCACTGAAGCTTTCTTT.

V gene TRBV14 combines with J gene TRBJ1-4; D ambiguous. From germline, CDR1 is SGHDN and CDR2 FVKESK. This CDR3 has 13 residues. Between the trimmed V and J ends, which lost 0 bases and 7 bases, there was a span of 6 bases. The CDR3 protein is CASSQEEGEKLFF. In DNA, the CDR3 is TGTGCCAGCAGCCAAGAAGAGGGTGAAAAACTGTTTTTT.

The chain joins TRBV20-1 to TRBJ1-2, with TRBD1 identical over 7 bases. Germline loops: CDR1 DFQATT, CDR2 SNEGSKA (reference sequence). The J segment lost 6 bases and the V segment lost 5 bases, leaving 3 bases of the junction unmatched. This CDR3 is 11 amino acids long. For the CDR3, the DNA is TGCAGTGCTTCGACAGGGAATGGCTACACCTTC. This gives the protein CSASTGNGYTF.